These T cell receptor beta chains were read from a single sample in a study of T-cell reconstitution after alpha-beta-depleted transplantation in children. TCRdb reprocessed the PCR reads with MiXCR, giving one entry per CDR3 protein. This sample carries 350,000 to 500,000 distinct CDR3 sequences, around 46% of them seen once, and the ten largest clones take around 29%. The sequencing here drew on PBMCs, taken before TCRalphabeta/CD19-depleted stem cell transplant. The receptors here all came from a girl aged 2 to 9 with aplastic anemia, due to receive a stem cell transplant. The CDR3 runs from the conserved cysteine through the conserved F or W. A D gene is named only where the DNA matches it firmly. Clone size appears in some rows only: once, few, many, or a class for an expanded clone.

TRBV29-1	-	-	TRBJ1-1	CSVRRPNTEAFF	TGCAGCGTGCGCAGGCCTAACACTGAAGCTTTCTTT
TRBV5-1	-	many	TRBJ1-5	CASSLEGYNQPQHF	TGCGCCAGCAGCTTAGAGGGGTACAATCAGCCCCAGCATTTT
TRBV20-1	-	-	TRBJ2-1	CFWGRAPDNEQFF	TGCTTCTGGGGCAGGGCTCCGGACAATGAGCAGTTCTTC
TRBV7-9	TRBD2	-	TRBJ2-1	CASSPFASSGSIHEQFF	TGTGCCAGCAGCCCCTTCGCCTCTAGCGGGAGTATTCATGAGCAGTTCTTC
TRBV12-3/TRBV12-4	TRBD2	-	TRBJ2-3	CASSPGGSSTDTQYF	TGTGCCAGCAGTCCGGGAGGGAGTAGCACAGATACGCAGTATTTT
TRBV10-2	-	-	TRBJ2-3	CASSKPGSLTDTQYF	TGCGCCAGCAGTAAGCCAGGCAGTCTCACAGATACGCAGTATTTT
TRBV4-2	-	-	TRBJ2-3	CASAQGTDTQYF	TGTGCCAGCGCTCAAGGGACAGATACGCAGTATTTT
TRBV20-1	-	-	TRBJ1-4	CSARSKQGRLYEKLFF	TGCAGTGCTAGATCCAAACAGGGCCGATTGTACGAAAAACTGTTTTTT
TRBV27	-	-	TRBJ1-5	CASSRAGVNQPQHF	TGTGCCAGCAGCCGGGCAGGAGTCAATCAGCCCCAGCATTTT
TRBV7-2	-	-	TRBJ2-5	CASSWGRGGPRGETQYF	TGTGCCAGCAGCTGGGGGCGTGGCGGGCCAAGGGGGGAGACCCAGTACTTC
TRBV4-2	-	-	TRBJ2-1	CASSQWWPSEYYNEQFF	TGTGCCAGCAGCCAGTGGTGGCCTAGCGAGTACTACAATGAGCAGTTCTTC
TRBV20-1	-	few	TRBJ2-7	CSASSQGNEQYF	TGCAGTGCTAGTAGTCAGGGCAACGAGCAGTACTTC
TRBV5-1	TRBD1	few	TRBJ1-1	CASSVQGGRTEAFF	TGCGCCAGCAGCGTACAGGGGGGCCGCACTGAAGCTTTCTTT
TRBV6-6	-	-	TRBJ2-7	CASSYSRVGEQYF	TGTGCCAGCAGTTACTCTAGGGTGGGCGAGCAGTACTTC
TRBV6-5	TRBD2	once	TRBJ2-2	CASSYSLSGRAGELFF	TGTGCCAGCAGTTACTCCCTTAGCGGGAGGGCCGGGGAGCTGTTTTTT
TRBV7-2	-	few	TRBJ2-7	CASSLAGSATIYEQYF	TGTGCCAGCAGCTTAGCCGGTAGCGCTACGATCTACGAGCAGTACTTC
TRBV18	TRBD2	many	TRBJ2-7	CASSRLAENYEQYF	TGTGCCAGCTCCCGACTAGCGGAGAACTACGAGCAGTACTTC
TRBV6-2/TRBV6-3	TRBD2	few	TRBJ2-5	CASSYSGGPQETQYF	TGTGCCAGCAGTTACTCGGGAGGGCCTCAAGAGACCCAGTACTTC
TRBV27	TRBD1	-	TRBJ1-2	CASRRGQGGYGYTF	TGTGCCAGCAGACGAGGACAGGGCGGGTATGGCTACACCTTC
TRBV29-1	TRBD2	few	TRBJ2-5	CSVGPGGETQYF	TGCAGCGTTGGCCCGGGAGGGGAGACCCAGTACTTC
TRBV5-1	TRBD1	-	TRBJ2-5	CASSFPGGGQTQYF	TGCGCCAGCAGCTTTCCAGGGGGCGGTCAGACCCAGTACTTC
TRBV10-3	-	-	TRBJ2-2	CAISEDRSAGELFF	TGTGCCATCAGTGAGGACAGGTCGGCCGGGGAGCTGTTTTTT
TRBV4-1	-	-	TRBJ2-1	CASSWSEYNEQFF	TGCGCCAGCAGCTGGAGTGAGTACAATGAGCAGTTCTTC
TRBV24-1	TRBD2	-	TRBJ2-3	CATSDDRLAGTDTQYF	TGTGCCACCAGTGATGACCGACTAGCGGGCACAGATACGCAGTATTTT
TRBV9	TRBD1	few	TRBJ1-1	CASSLSGGSATEAFF	TGTGCCAGCAGCCTCTCAGGGGGATCGGCGACTGAAGCTTTCTTT
TRBV20-1	-	-	TRBJ2-1	CSESGGWANEQFF	TGCAGTGAATCGGGCGGCTGGGCCAATGAGCAGTTCTTC
TRBV4-2	TRBD2	few	TRBJ2-1	CASSHPSGGYNEQFF	TGTGCCAGCAGCCACCCTAGCGGGGGATACAATGAGCAGTTCTTC
TRBV20-1	-	-	TRBJ1-5	CSASKGVGNQPQHF	TGCAGTGCTAGTAAAGGGGTGGGCAATCAGCCCCAGCATTTT
TRBV7-3	-	-	TRBJ2-5	CASSAAGIPQETQYF	TGTGCCAGCAGCGCGGCGGGGATCCCCCAAGAGACCCAGTACTTC
TRBV20-1	-	once	TRBJ1-2	CSARSGRGGGYTF	TGCAGTGCTAGGTCCGGCAGGGGCGGTGGCTACACCTTC
TRBV28	-	-	TRBJ2-2	CASSGGYTGELFF	TGTGCCAGCAGTGGAGGGTACACCGGGGAGCTGTTTTTT
TRBV6-4	-	many	TRBJ2-2	CASSDLETGELFF	TGTGCCAGCAGTGACTTGGAGACCGGGGAGCTGTTTTTT
TRBV12-3/TRBV12-4	-	-	TRBJ1-2	CASSQTPNYGYTF	TGTGCCAGCAGTCAGACACCTAACTATGGCTACACCTTC
TRBV7-3	TRBD1	many	TRBJ1-3	CASSRGDRETGNTIYF	TGTGCCAGCAGTAGGGGGGACAGGGAAACTGGAAACACCATATATTTT
TRBV12-3/TRBV12-4	-	-	TRBJ2-1	CASSQNHLVNEQFF	TGTGCCAGCAGCCAGAACCATCTAGTGAATGAGCAGTTCTTC
TRBV12-3/TRBV12-4	-	many	TRBJ2-5	CASSLFSPAETQYF	TGTGCCAGCAGTTTATTCTCCCCCGCAGAGACCCAGTACTTC
TRBV6-4	-	-	TRBJ1-3	CASNSAWGGSGNTIYF	TGTGCCAGCAACTCAGCTTGGGGGGGGTCTGGAAACACCATATATTTT
TRBV29-1	-	-	TRBJ1-1	CSVVVPEAFF	TGCAGCGTTGTCGTCCCTGAAGCTTTCTTT
TRBV24-1	-	few	TRBJ2-1	CATSDPSSAEQFF	TGTGCCACCAGTGATCCTAGCAGCGCTGAGCAGTTCTTC
TRBV7-6	-	-	TRBJ2-7	CASSETLKNEQYF	TGTGCCAGCAGCGAGACGCTTAAGAACGAGCAGTACTTC
TRBV28	-	-	TRBJ2-7	CAAAYRSSEQYF	TGTGCCGCCGCATACAGGTCTAGCGAGCAGTACTTC
TRBV20-1	TRBD1	few	TRBJ1-1	CSARPRTGNTEAFF	TGCAGTGCTAGACCCCGGACAGGGAACACTGAAGCTTTCTTT
TRBV2	-	-	TRBJ2-1	CASIGEVLYNEQFF	TGTGCCAGCATTGGGGAGGTCCTCTACAATGAGCAGTTCTTC
TRBV7-6	-	few	TRBJ2-2	CASSLKGFGELFF	TGTGCCAGCAGCTTAAAAGGGTTCGGGGAGCTGTTTTTT
TRBV12-3/TRBV12-4	-	-	TRBJ1-2	CASSPGPINYGYTF	TGTGCCAGCAGCCCGGGACCGATTAACTATGGCTACACCTTC
TRBV5-1	-	many	TRBJ2-3	CASSVLWGDTQYF	TGCGCCAGCAGCGTACTCTGGGGAGATACGCAGTATTTT
TRBV7-9	TRBD1	few	TRBJ2-7	CASSSGQGQGGEQYF	TGTGCCAGCAGCTCCGGACAGGGGCAGGGGGGGGAGCAGTACTTC
TRBV20-1	-	few	TRBJ2-3	CSARDGQGTDTQYF	TGCAGTGCTAGAGACGGGCAGGGCACAGATACGCAGTATTTT
TRBV5-5	-	-	TRBJ1-6	CASSPGRGYNSPLHF	TGTGCCAGCAGCCCGGGTAGGGGATATAATTCACCCCTCCACTTT
TRBV12-3/TRBV12-4	-	many	TRBJ2-5	CASSGRMTQYF	TGTGCCAGCAGTGGACGGATGACCCAGTACTTC